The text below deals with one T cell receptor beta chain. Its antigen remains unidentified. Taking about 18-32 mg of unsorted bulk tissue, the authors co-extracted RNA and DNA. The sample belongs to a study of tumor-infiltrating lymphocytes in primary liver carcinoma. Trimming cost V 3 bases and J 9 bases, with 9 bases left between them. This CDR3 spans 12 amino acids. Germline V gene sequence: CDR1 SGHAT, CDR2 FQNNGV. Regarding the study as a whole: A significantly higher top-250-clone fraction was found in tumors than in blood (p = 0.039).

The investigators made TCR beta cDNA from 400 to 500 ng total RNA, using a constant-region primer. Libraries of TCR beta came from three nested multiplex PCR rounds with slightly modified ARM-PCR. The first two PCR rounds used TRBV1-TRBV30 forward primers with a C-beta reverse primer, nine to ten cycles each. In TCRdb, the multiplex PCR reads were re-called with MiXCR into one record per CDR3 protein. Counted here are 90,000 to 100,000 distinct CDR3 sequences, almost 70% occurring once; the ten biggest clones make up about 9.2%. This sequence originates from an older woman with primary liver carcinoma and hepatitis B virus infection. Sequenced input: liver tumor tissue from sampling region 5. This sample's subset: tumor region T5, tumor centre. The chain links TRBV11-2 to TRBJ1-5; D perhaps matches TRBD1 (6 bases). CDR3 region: CASSFTGSPQHF. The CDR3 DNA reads TGTGCCAGCAGCTTCACAGGGTCGCCCCAGCATTTT.